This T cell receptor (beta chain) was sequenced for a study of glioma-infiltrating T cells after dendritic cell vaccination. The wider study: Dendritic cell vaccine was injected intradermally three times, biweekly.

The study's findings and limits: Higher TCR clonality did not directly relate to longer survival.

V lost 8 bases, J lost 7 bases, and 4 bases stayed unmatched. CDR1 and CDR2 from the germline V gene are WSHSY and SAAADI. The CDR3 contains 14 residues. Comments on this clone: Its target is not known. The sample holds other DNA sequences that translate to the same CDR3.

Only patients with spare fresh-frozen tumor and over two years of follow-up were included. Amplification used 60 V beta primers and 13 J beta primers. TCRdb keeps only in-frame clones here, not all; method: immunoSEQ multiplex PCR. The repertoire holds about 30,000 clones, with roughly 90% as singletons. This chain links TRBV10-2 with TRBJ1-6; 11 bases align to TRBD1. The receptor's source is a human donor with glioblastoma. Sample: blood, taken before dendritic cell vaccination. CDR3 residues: CASGGQGGNSPLHF. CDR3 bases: TGCGCCAGCGGGGGACAGGGGGGAAATTCACCCCTCCACTTT.